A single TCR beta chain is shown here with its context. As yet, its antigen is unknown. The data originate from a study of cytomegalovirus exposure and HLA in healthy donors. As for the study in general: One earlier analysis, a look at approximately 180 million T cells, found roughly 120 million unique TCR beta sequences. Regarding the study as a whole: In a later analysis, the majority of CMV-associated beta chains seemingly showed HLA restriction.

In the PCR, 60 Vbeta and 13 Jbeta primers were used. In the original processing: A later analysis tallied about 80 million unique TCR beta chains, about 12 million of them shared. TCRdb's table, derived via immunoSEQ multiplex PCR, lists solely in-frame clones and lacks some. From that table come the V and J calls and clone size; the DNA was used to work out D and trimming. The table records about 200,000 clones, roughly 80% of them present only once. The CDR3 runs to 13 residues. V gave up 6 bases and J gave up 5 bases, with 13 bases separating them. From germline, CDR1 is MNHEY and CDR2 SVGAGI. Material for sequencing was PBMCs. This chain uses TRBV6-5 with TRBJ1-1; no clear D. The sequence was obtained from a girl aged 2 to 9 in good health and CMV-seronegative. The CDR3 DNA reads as TGTGCCAGCAGCCCCGCACCGGGAACTGAAGCTTTCTTT. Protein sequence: CASSPAPGTEAFF.